This T cell receptor beta chain was sequenced for a study of CD8+CD57+ T cells in acquired aplastic anemia. Study-level information: Yields of DNA that came from sorted CD4+ and CD8+ cells averaged roughly 3 ug.

To note about this clonotype: The target antigen is unknown.

TCR beta VDJ and CDR3 profiling used genomic DNA as template. In TCRdb, the reads were re-called with MiXCR into one record per CDR3 protein. The table has hundreds of thousands of distinct CDR3 sequences, about 50% seen once; the top ten hold around 1.2%. The CDR3 has 16 residues. CDR1 and CDR2 from the germline V gene are DFQATT and SNEGSKA (reference sequence). V shed 0 bases and J 0 bases; nucleotides not matched to a gene: 6. All sequencing subjects had displayed CD8+CD57+ cell expansion on flow cytometry. Among the patients, none had received any therapy at the time of blood sampling. Study-wide results and limits: Patients shared 25 to 35 CD8+ CDR3 sequences with controls.

The source is a human donor with aplastic anemia. The chain links TRBV20-1 to TRBJ2-7; 9 nucleotides agree with TRBD2. Sequenced: sorted CD4+, CD8+, or CD8+CD57+ T cells (not recorded which) from PBMCs. This CDR3 reads CSARDVGGRDSYEQYF. The CDR3 coding sequence is TGCAGTGCTAGAGATGTAGGCGGGAGGGACTCCTACGAGCAGTACTTC.